This paragraph covers one T cell receptor beta chain sequence. This record comes from a study of blood T cell repertoires in COVID-19. Study-level background: Italy, Spain and the United States were the sources of the convalescent and acute COVID-19 samples. From T cells, B-cell-depleted T cells, or PBMCs came the material, which was cDNA or gDNA.

The CDR3 consists of 15 residues. Germline-derived CDR1 and CDR2 are MGHRA and YSYEKL. V shed 0 bases and J shed 2 bases, with 10 bases lying between them. How the authors handled the data: How many nucleated cells were present was estimated from reference gene primer amplification. Data came from immunoSEQ multiplex PCR; TCRdb stores just in-frame clones and leaves some out. V, J and clone size are those of that table, while D and trimming were read from the DNA. Altogether fewer than 350,000 clones are present, 70% to 90% being singletons, with the ten largest covering about 2.2%. The TCR was taken from a woman aged 25-40 years who had recovered from COVID-19. The chain recombines TRBV4-1 with TRBJ1-1; tentative D call: TRBD1 (5 bases). Sequencing input: peripheral blood. The CDR3 here is CASSQDGTGNTEAFF. Written as DNA, the CDR3 is TGCGCCAGCAGCCAAGACGGAACAGGTAACACTGAAGCTTTCTTT.